The TCR beta chain described here comes from a study of technical replicates of blood from a handful of donors. Measured with immunoSEQ multiplex PCR; TCRdb has only the in-frame clones, and not every one. The table has about 82,000 clones, 96% seen once. Germline loops: CDR1 SNHLY, CDR2 FYNNEI. V dropped 2 bases and J dropped 6; count of bases not matched to a gene: 7. The CDR3 has 16 residues. The chain employs TRBV2 and TRBJ2-1; 10 positions agree with TRBD1. This TCR derives from a human donor in good health. Sample: T cells isolated from PBMCs. As DNA, the CDR3 is TGTGCCAGCAGTGAACTAAGGGGGACAGGGGTCAATGAGCAGTTCTTC. It yields the protein CASSELRGTGVNEQFF.